This T cell receptor beta chain originates from a study of T cell responses to AZD1222 COVID-19 vaccine. Study results and limitations: Clonal diversity was possibly underestimated; the donors were predominantly white British and more often female. All repertoire sampling was performed exclusively after the peak T cell response.

In the case of this clone: As yet, its antigen is unknown.

This CDR3 spans 15 amino acids. The V gene's germline CDR1 is SNHLY and CDR2 FYNNEI. Trimming left V 2 bases short and J 3 bases short, with 13 bases between. Here immunoSEQ multiplex PCR was the method, and the copy in TCRdb shows in-frame clones only, minus some. The data show 130,000 or so clones, around 94% seen once. The TCR was taken from an adult in good health. Source: peripheral blood, taken on day 0 of AZD1222 vaccination. This chain joins TRBV2 and TRBJ1-1; perhaps TRBD1 as D (5 bases). The CDR3 is CASSENSRVDTEAFF. The CDR3 coding sequence is TGTGCCAGCAGTGAAAATTCCAGGGTGGACACTGAAGCTTTCTTT. The full variable domain, in which reference TRBV2 and TRBJ1-1 provide the parts outside the CDR3, is EPEVTQTPSHQVTQMGQEVILRCVPISNHLYFYWYRQILGQKVEFLVSFYNNEISEKSEIFDDQFSVERPDGSNFTLKIRSTKLEDSAMYFCASSENSRVDTEAFFGQGTRLTVV.